This entry lists 19 T cell receptor beta chains sequenced from one sample in a study of cytotoxic CD8 clonotypes in ibrutinib-treated CLL. This table comes from immunoSEQ multiplex PCR, and its TCRdb copy is limited to in-frame clones, with some not included. Here the sample spans over 70,000 clones, around 79% being singletons. The starting material was PBMCs, obtained after 12 months of ibrutinib treatment. All receptors come from a human donor with chronic lymphocytic leukemia.

This chain links TRBV10-3 with TRBJ1-1, with D unresolved. CDR1 is ENHRY, CDR2 SYGVKD, per germline. V was shortened by 4 bases and J by 0 bases, with 6 bases between the two germline ends. The CDR3 consists of 13 residues. CDR3 in amino acids: CAISGTLNTEAFF. The DNA of the CDR3 is TGTGCCATCAGTGGGACCCTGAACACTGAAGCTTTCTTT.

On this clone: One junction end does not reproduce the germline sequence, and a read error may be involved. The J gene is TRBJ2-5, the V gene TRBV11-2, with no clear D. Germline values: CDR1 SGHAT, CDR2 FQNNGV. The CDR3 is 13 residues long. Written as DNA, the CDR3 is TGTGCCAGCAGCTTAGCCGGGTCCCCCCCTAGGGACTTC. This gives the protein CASSLAGSPPRDF.

The chain combines TRBV10-3 with TRBJ2-7, with 7 bases identical to TRBD2. Unmatched junction bases numbered 10, after V lost 8 bases and J lost 0 bases. The CDR3 runs 15 residues. Germline V lookup: CDR1 ENHRY, CDR2 SYGVKD. The CDR3 region has the DNA TGTGCCATCGGGGGGGGGACCCAGGGCTCCTACGAGCAGTACTTC. Its translation is CAIGGGTQGSYEQYF.

This clone was recorded a few times. The chain recombines TRBV7-6 with TRBJ2-6; TRBD2 might be the D (5 bases). The germline gives CDR1 SGHVS, CDR2 FNYEAQ. The CDR3 runs 15 residues. V was cut by 5 bases and J by 1 base, with 9 bases left in between. CDR3 DNA sequence: TGTGCCAGCAGCAACGGGGAGTCTGGGGCCAACGTCCTGACTTTC. Translated, it gives CASSNGESGANVLTF.

The chain joins TRBV5-1 to TRBJ1-2; TRBD1 matches at 7 bases. The CDR3 contains 15 residues. Germline V gene sequence: CDR1 SGHRS, CDR2 YFSETQ. The trim removed 0 bases at V and 8 bases at J, leaving 10 bases unmatched. CDR3 protein: CASSLAEGGQVGYTF. The CDR3 DNA reads as TGCGCCAGCAGCTTGGCCGAGGGTGGACAGGTGGGCTACACCTTC.

In its sample, this clone was seen a few times. This chain joins TRBV9 and TRBJ1-3, with TRBD1 matching 11 bases. Unmatched junction bases numbered 4, after V lost 0 bases and J lost 8 bases. This CDR3 contains 15 residues. Germline V gene lookup returns CDR1 SGDLS and CDR2 YYNGEE. The CDR3 DNA reads as TGTGCCAGCAGCGTAGGGACAGGGGGCGGCCACACCATATATTTT. Translation: CASSVGTGGGHTIYF.

The sample holds one count of this clone. The chain couples TRBV18 to TRBJ2-1, with D perhaps matching TRBD2 (5 bases). CDR1 and CDR2 from the germline V gene are KGHSH and LQKENI. V dropped 0 bases and J dropped 9 bases, with 9 bases sitting between them. The CDR3 is 13 amino acids. The CDR3 DNA follows: TGTGCCAGCTCACCACCGACTCGGGGTGAGCAGTTCTTC. This sequence encodes CASSPPTRGEQFF.

The rearrangement uses TRBV30 and TRBJ2-7; 7 bases line up with TRBD1. Trimming cost V 4 bases and J 6 bases; bases outside gene matches: 3. This CDR3 region has 11 residues. Germline loops: CDR1 GTSNPN, CDR2 SVGIG (reference sequence). The CDR3 bases are TGTGCCTGGAACCGACAGGGCGAGCAGTACTTC. Translating it yields CAWNRQGEQYF.

The chain is built from TRBV6-5 and TRBJ1-4; no clear D gene. Germline values: CDR1 MNHEY, CDR2 SVGAGI. V lost 5 bases, J lost 2 bases, and 9 bases lay in between. CDR3 length: 14 amino acids. The CDR3 nucleotides read TGTGCCAGCAGTGCAGTTGGGACTAATGAAAAACTGTTTTTT. Encoded protein: CASSAVGTNEKLFF.

J is TRBJ1-6 and V is TRBV9; 10 nucleotides match TRBD1. This CDR3 region has 14 residues. With V trimmed by 3 bases and J by 15 bases, 9 bases remained unmatched. CDR1 is SGDLS and CDR2 is YYNGEE in the germline V gene. The CDR3 region is CASSGGQGPVGLHF. As DNA, the CDR3 is TGTGCCAGCAGCGGGGGACAGGGGCCGGTTGGCCTCCACTTT.

The chain combines TRBV28 with TRBJ1-4; a possible D gene is TRBD1 (5 bases). CDR3 length equals 15 residues. V was pared by 6 bases and J by 8 bases, with 19 bases between. Germline assignment: CDR1 MDHEN and CDR2 SYDVKM. In nucleotides, the CDR3 is TGTGCCAGCAGACGACAGAGCCTCCCTTACGAAAAACTGTTTTTT. It is translated as CASRRQSLPYEKLFF.

The chain's CDR3 is CASSSIPYGGGELFF. CDR3 sequence (DNA): TGTGCCAGCAGCTCCATCCCGTACGGGGGCGGGGAGCTGTTTTTT. The chain couples TRBV6-1 to TRBJ2-2; D is possibly TRBD2 (6 bases). The CDR3 spans 15 residues. The V end was cut by 6 bases, the J end by 7 bases, with 18 bases between. Germline V CDR1 and CDR2: MNHNS, SASEGT.

This clone appeared once. The rearrangement joins TRBV7-9 to TRBJ1-1, with 7 bases matching TRBD1. CDR3 length equals 12 residues. The V gene's germline CDR1 is SEHNR and CDR2 FQNEAQ (reference sequence). The CDR3 nucleotides read TGTGCTGCAGGTAGGGGGCTGGGTGAAGCTTTCTTT. It codes for CAAGRGLGEAFF.

V and J are TRBV6-4 and TRBJ2-3; D is unresolved. Germline assignment: CDR1 MRHNA and CDR2 SNTAGT. This CDR3 is 14 amino acids long. V lost 0 bases and J 0 bases, leaving 4 bases between the germline ends. The CDR3, as DNA: TGTGCCAGCAGTGACTCGGGCAGCACAGATACGCAGTATTTT. Amino acid sequence: CASSDSGSTDTQYF.

V usage is TRBV20-1 and J usage is TRBJ2-7; a possible D gene is TRBD2 (6 bases). The CDR3 loop spans 11 amino acids. V gave up 6 bases and J gave up 9 bases, with 15 bases separating them. Germline V lookup: CDR1 DFQATT, CDR2 SNEGSKA (reference sequence). CDR3 amino acids: CSAKEGQGQYF. CDR3 DNA: TGCAGTGCCAAGGAGGGCCAAGGGCAGTACTTC.

This chain joins TRBV4-1 and TRBJ2-5; D ambiguous. V gave up 0 bases and J gave up 1 base, with 3 bases separating them. Germline CDR1 and CDR2: MGHRA and YSYEKL. This CDR3 has 13 residues. The CDR3 here is CASSQDPQETQYF. The CDR3 nucleotides read TGCGCCAGCAGCCAAGATCCCCAAGAGACCCAGTACTTC.

The V and J genes are TRBV5-1 and TRBJ2-1, with TRBD2 as a possible D gene (5 bases). The CDR3 is made up of 13 amino acids. V was trimmed by 5 bases and J by 9 bases, leaving 15 bases between them. Per germline, CDR1 SGHRS and CDR2 YFSETQ. CDR3 sequence reads: CASSIQGGGEQFF. CDR3 nucleotide sequence: TGCGCCAGCAGTATCCAAGGAGGAGGTGAGCAGTTCTTC.

The chain has TRBV9 and TRBJ2-1; D tentatively reads TRBD1 or TRBD2 (6 bases each). This CDR3 is 15 amino acids long. In germline, CDR1 is SGDLS, CDR2 YYNGEE. Between the trimmed V and J ends, which lost 0 bases and 8 bases, there was a span of 15 bases. The CDR3 nucleotides read TGTGCCAGCAGCGTAGGAGGGGGGCCTGTAGATGAGCAGTTCTTC. Translation gives CASSVGGGPVDEQFF.

This clone was counted a few times. The chain is built from TRBV2 and TRBJ1-6, with a possible D match to TRBD1 (5 bases). This CDR3 comprises 14 residues. CDR1 is SNHLY, CDR2 FYNNEI, per germline. The V gene lost 10 bases and the J gene lost 5 bases, with 15 bases spanning the gap. The DNA of the CDR3 is TGTGCCACCACCTGGGGGTTAGATAATTCACCCCTCCACTTT. It is translated as CATTWGLDNSPLHF.